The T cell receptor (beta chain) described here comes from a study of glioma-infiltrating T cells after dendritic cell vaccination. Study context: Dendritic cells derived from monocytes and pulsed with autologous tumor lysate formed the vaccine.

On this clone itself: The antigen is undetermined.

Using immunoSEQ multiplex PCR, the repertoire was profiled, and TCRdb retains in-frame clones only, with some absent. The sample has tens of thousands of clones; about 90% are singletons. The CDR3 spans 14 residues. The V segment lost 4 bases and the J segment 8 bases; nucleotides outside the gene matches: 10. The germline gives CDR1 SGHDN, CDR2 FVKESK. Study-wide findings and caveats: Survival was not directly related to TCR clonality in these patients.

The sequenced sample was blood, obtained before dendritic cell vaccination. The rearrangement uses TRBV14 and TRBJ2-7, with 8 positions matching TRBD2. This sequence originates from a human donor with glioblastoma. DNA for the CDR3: TGTGCCAGCAGCCTTCGAGCGGGAGACTCGCAGCAGTACTTC. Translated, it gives CASSLRAGDSQQYF.